This passage covers 21 T cell receptor beta chains from one sample sequenced in a study of CD8 T cells in ankylosing spondylitis (dated by TCRdb to about 2017). The library relied on 5' RACE. These reads were obtained on an Illumina HiSeq 2500. TCRdb cleaned the public reads at Q25 with fastp, built clones with MiXCR and kept in-frame beta chains. Duplicate CDR3 protein sequences are folded into a single record with the most common DNA and genes. For this sample the table gives over 200,000 distinct CDR3 sequences, of which over 9.5% were detected only once. Of the sample, approximately 20% is held by the ten largest clones. The material sequenced was blood, either unsorted or a sorted T cell fraction (not recorded which). Source of these receptors: a male donor with ankylosing spondylitis or in good health (not recorded which).

This clonotype was seen only a few times. This chain connects TRBV28 to TRBJ2-7, with TRBD2 matching 9 bases. Germline lookup yields CDR1 MDHEN and CDR2 SYDVKM. J was trimmed by 0 bases and V by 3 bases; bases with no gene match: 3. The CDR3 is made up of 15 amino acids. CDR3 bases: TGTGCCAGCAGTTTCGCGGGGGGGGACTCCTACGAGCAGTACTTC. Its translation: CASSFAGGDSYEQYF. Variable domain in full (rest from reference TRBV28 and TRBJ2-7): DVKVTQSSRYLVKRTGEKVFLECVQDMDHENMFWYRQDPGLGLRLIYFSYDVKMKEKGDIPEGYSVSREKKERFSLILESASTNQTSMYLCASSFAGGDSYEQYFGPGTRLTVT.

About this clonotype: Relative to the germline gene, one junction end is altered; a read error may explain this. The V and J genes are TRBV20-1 and TRBJ2-7, with TRBD1 matching over 12 bases. Germline V lookup: CDR1 DFQATT, CDR2 SNEGSKA (reference sequence). This CDR3 contains 14 residues. CDR3 sequence reads: CSASPGQGAYEPYF. For the CDR3, the DNA is TGCAGTGCATCTCCGGGACAGGGGGCCTACGAGCCGTACTTC.

This clonotype has ten or more counts. J is TRBJ2-1 and V is TRBV20-1, with TRBD2 identical over 11 bases. The germline V gene has CDR1 DFQATT and CDR2 SNEGSKA (reference sequence). V lost 1 base to trimming and J lost 8 bases; unmatched junction nucleotides: 7. This CDR3 contains 15 residues. The CDR3 loop reads CSARVFSGGADEQFF. Written as DNA, the CDR3 is TGCAGTGCTAGAGTTTTTAGCGGGGGGGCCGATGAGCAGTTCTTC.

The chain couples TRBV29-1 to TRBJ2-5; no clear D. In germline, CDR1 is SQVTM, CDR2 ANQGSEA. V was cut by 7 bases and J by 1 base, with 7 bases left in between. This CDR3 is built from 11 residues. The CDR3 loop is CSAQSQETQYF. For the CDR3, the DNA is TGCAGCGCTCAATCCCAAGAGACCCAGTACTTC.

This clonotype was counted between two and nine times. The V call is TRBV7-9, the J call TRBJ2-5, with 8 bases lining up with TRBD2. This CDR3 comprises 15 residues. Trimming at V came to 5 bases and at J to 1 base, leaving 6 bases not matched to a gene. CDR1 and CDR2 from the germline V gene are SEHNR and FQNEAQ (reference sequence). In DNA, the CDR3 is TGTGCCAGCAGCGGCGACGCGGGGGGCCAAGAGACCCAGTACTTC. Amino acids: CASSGDAGGQETQYF.

This clonotype was observed at least ten times. The gene calls are TRBV5-1 and TRBJ2-3; unclear D gene. This CDR3 spans 12 amino acids. Trimming pared 0 bases from V and 4 bases from J, leaving 3 bases between. CDR1 is SGHRS and CDR2 is YFSETQ in the germline V gene. This CDR3 reads CASSLVADTQYF. The CDR3 DNA is TGCGCCAGCAGCTTGGTAGCAGATACGCAGTATTTT.

In this sample, this clonotype turned up many times. The rearrangement joins TRBV25-1 to TRBJ1-4; the D is unclear. Germline CDR1 is MGHDK and CDR2 is SYGVNS. There are 15 residues in the CDR3. Trimming took off 4 bases at V and 7 bases at J, with 16 bases between the two ends. Written as DNA, the CDR3 is TGTGCCAGCAGTGCGTCCGACGCTTTGGCTGAAAAACTGTTTTTT. It is translated as CASSASDALAEKLFF.

This clonotype was seen a handful of times. This sequence joins TRBV7-6 and TRBJ2-3; D may match TRBD1 or TRBD2 (6 bases each). Germline assignment: CDR1 SGHVS and CDR2 FNYEAQ. V lost 5 bases to trimming and J lost 2 bases, with 23 bases between them. The CDR3 contains 18 residues. The CDR3 region is CASSQLSGAALNTDTQYF. CDR3 DNA sequence: TGTGCCAGCAGCCAGTTGTCGGGGGCCGCTCTTAACACAGATACGCAGTATTTT.

This clonotype was found a few times. The J gene is TRBJ1-1, the V gene TRBV7-9, with D perhaps TRBD1 (5 bases). Germline V gene lookup returns CDR1 SEHNR and CDR2 FQNEAQ (reference sequence). The CDR3 has 14 residues. Trimming stripped 4 bases from V and 3 bases from J, with 12 bases between. The CDR3 DNA sequence: TGTGCCAGCAGCTCCAGTCGGGGGGACACTGAAGCTTTCTTT. Protein: CASSSSRGDTEAFF.

With respect to this clonotype: This may be a read error: a much more frequent sequence differs by one nucleotide. The J gene is TRBJ2-3, the V gene TRBV28, with D possibly matching TRBD1 (5 bases). The CDR3 is made up of 13 amino acids. The germline V gene has CDR1 MDHEN and CDR2 SYDVKM. The CDR3 nucleotides are TGTGCCAGCAGTTTACCGGCGACAGATACGCAGTTTTTT. Amino acid sequence: CASSLPATDTQFF. Complete variable domain (other parts from reference TRBV28 and TRBJ2-3): DVKVTQSSRYLVKRTGEKVFLECVQDMDHENMFWYRQDPGLGLRLIYFSYDVKMKEKGDIPEGYSVSREKKERFSLILESASTNQTSMYLCASSLPATDTQFFGPGTRLTVL.

A note on this clonotype: A much bigger clone sits one base away, suggesting this may be a read error. The J gene is TRBJ1-2, the V gene TRBV27; D is unresolved. CDR3 length: 14 amino acids. Looked up from germline, CDR1 is MNHEY and CDR2 is SMNVEV (reference sequence). Trimming pared 7 bases from V and 4 bases from J, leaving 16 bases between. The CDR3 region has the DNA TGTGCCAGCAAACTTGACGGAGCTATCTATGGCTACACCTTC. Its protein product is CASKLDGAIYGYTF.

This clonotype was counted many times. The genes are TRBV11-2 and TRBJ2-2, with unresolved D. The germline V gene encodes CDR1 SGHAT and CDR2 FQNNGV. The length of the CDR3 is 13 residues. CDR3 nucleotides: TGTGCGAGTTATCAGATTCTCGCCGGGGAGCTGTTTTTT. The encoded protein is CASYQILAGELFF.

There are many counts of this clonotype. The rearrangement links TRBV27 to TRBJ1-1, with TRBD1 identical over 10 bases. The V gene's germline CDR1 is MNHEY and CDR2 SMNVEV (reference sequence). This CDR3 is built from 14 residues. With V trimmed by 5 bases and J by 4 bases, 4 bases remained unmatched. CDR3 in amino acids: CASSRQGAFTEAFF. CDR3 bases: TGTGCCAGCAGTCGACAGGGGGCGTTCACTGAAGCTTTCTTT.

This clonotype appeared many times. V usage is TRBV5-1 and J usage is TRBJ1-1; D perhaps matches TRBD1 (5 bases). In germline, CDR1 is SGHRS, CDR2 YFSETQ. The CDR3 runs to 14 residues. Deletions cut 4 bases from V and 3 bases from J, with 13 bases between. CDR3 DNA sequence: TGCGCCAGCAGCACCCGGGCGGGGGACACTGAAGCTTTCTTT. Protein: CASSTRAGDTEAFF.

This clonotype appeared many times. CDR3 in DNA: TGCAGCGTTGAGGTAGGACAGGGTGGTAATGAGCAGTTCTTC. Translated: CSVEVGQGGNEQFF. This chain links TRBV29-1 with TRBJ2-1; TRBD1 aligns across 8 bases. The CDR3 covers 14 residues. With 3 bases clipped from V and 7 bases from J, the junction kept 8 bases outside the gene matches. CDR1 SQVTM and CDR2 ANQGSEA come from the germline V gene.

This clonotype was observed a few times. The chain carries TRBV5-1 and TRBJ2-7; a weak D match, TRBD2 (6 bases). This CDR3 has 15 amino acids. Between the trimmed V and J ends, which lost 0 bases and 2 bases, there was a span of 12 bases. Germline V gene sequence: CDR1 SGHRS, CDR2 YFSETQ. In DNA, the CDR3 is TGCGCCAGCAGCTTGGAGGGAGGTTTGCCCTACGAGCAGTACTTC. It encodes CASSLEGGLPYEQYF.

This clonotype was counted only a few times. CDR3 nucleotides: TGCAGTGCTAGAGATCGTTCCGACGAGCAGTACTTC. Translated, it gives CSARDRSDEQYF. The chain recombines TRBV20-1 with TRBJ2-7; D unclear. Per the germline V gene, CDR1 is DFQATT and CDR2 is SNEGSKA (reference sequence). The CDR3 has 12 amino acids. The V and J ends lost 0 bases and 5 bases respectively, with 8 bases between them.

The chain joins TRBV21-1 to TRBJ2-3; the table's D call, TRBD2, was not checked against the DNA. TRBV21-1 is a recognized pseudogene. This CDR3 region has 17 residues. The CDR3 DNA reads as TGTGCCAGCAGCAAATTTACTAGCGGGGGGGCAGCAGATACGCAGTATTTT. It encodes CASSKFTSGGAADTQYF.

The V gene is TRBV2, the J gene TRBJ2-2; possibly TRBD1 for D (6 bases). V lost 5 bases and J 6 bases, leaving 13 bases between the germline ends. The CDR3 contains 14 residues. Germline V gives CDR1 SNHLY, CDR2 FYNNEI. The CDR3 reads CASSTGTTSGELFF. CDR3 sequence (DNA): TGTGCCAGCAGTACCGGGACAACCTCCGGGGAGCTGTTTTTT.

Comment on this clonotype: This clone may be a read error of a much larger clone one base away. V gene TRBV7-9 combines with J gene TRBJ2-7; maybe TRBD1 (6 bases). Germline CDR1 SEHNR, CDR2 FQNEAQ (reference sequence). CDR3 size: 12 residues. The CDR3 spells CASSYTGYEHYF. CDR3 nucleotides: TGTGCCAGCAGTTATACAGGGTACGAGCACTACTTC.

In this sample, this clonotype turned up many times. The chain is built from TRBV7-6 and TRBJ2-7; D perhaps matches TRBD1 (8 bases). The germline gives CDR1 SGHVS, CDR2 FNYEAQ. This CDR3 spans 15 amino acids. Trimming shortened V by 5 bases and J by 3 bases, and 17 bases separated the two germline ends. Here the CDR3 reads CASSLSGTGHYEQYF. The CDR3 nucleotides are TGTGCCAGCAGCCTCAGCGGGACAGGACACTACGAGCAGTACTTC.